The sequence of this T cell receptor beta chain was determined in a study of cytomegalovirus exposure and HLA in healthy donors. The study ran its PCR with 60 Vbeta and 13 Jbeta primers. Assay: immunoSEQ multiplex PCR; the TCRdb copy retains only in-frame clones and omits some. In total, the table holds about 130,000 clones. Note on this clone: Its target is unknown.

General observations from the study: Specific recognition of CMV antigens was confirmed in vitro for three chains (all CMV-associated). Productive status was seen about 87% or about 30% of the time for most TCR beta V segments in an earlier analysis. Investigators reported 150 to 200 TCR beta chains as tied to cytomegalovirus.

Germline V CDR1 and CDR2: SGHRS, YFSETQ. V was shortened by 0 bases and J by 8 bases, with 5 bases between the two germline ends. The CDR3 length is 11 residues. The donors, nominally healthy at sampling, likely had unrecorded immune exposures. Sequencing was carried out using PBMCs. This sequence was found in an older woman in good health and CMV-seronegative. The chain employs TRBV5-1 and TRBJ1-1; no firm D call. The CDR3 spells CASSLAGEAFF. CDR3 sequence (DNA): TGCGCCAGCAGCTTGGCGGGAGAAGCTTTCTTT.